This passage covers 17 T cell receptor beta chains from one sample sequenced in a study of cytomegalovirus exposure and HLA in healthy donors. Vbeta (60) and Jbeta (13) primers were used in the PCR. TCRdb's copy holds only in-frame clones and misses some; the assay was immunoSEQ multiplex PCR. The sample lists 130,000 to 150,000 clones; 80% were seen once. Sequenced material: PBMCs. The receptor source for this set is a male donor in good health and CMV-seronegative.

The rearrangement uses TRBV6-1 and TRBJ1-5; 7 nucleotides align to TRBD1. V lost 4 bases to trimming and J lost 4 bases; unmatched junction nucleotides: 7. CDR1 is MNHNS, CDR2 SASEGT, per germline. The CDR3 is made up of 15 amino acids. The CDR3 here is CASSVGTGVNQPQHF. The CDR3 nucleotides are TGTGCCAGCAGTGTGGGAACAGGGGTGAATCAGCCCCAGCATTTT.

The CDR3 spells CASNPRSTNEKLFF. In nucleotides, the CDR3 is TGTGCCAGCAACCCGAGATCAACTAATGAAAAACTGTTTTTT. The chain employs TRBV5-6 and TRBJ1-4; D is uncertain. This CDR3 spans 14 amino acids. Between the trimmed V and J ends, which lost 6 bases and 0 bases, there was a span of 9 bases. Germline assignment: CDR1 SGHDT and CDR2 YYEEEE.

The V and J genes are TRBV6-1 and TRBJ1-1; TRBD1 aligns across 7 bases. Germline CDR1 and CDR2: MNHNS and SASEGT. V trimming: 11 bases; J trimming: 8 bases; junction bases outside the gene matches: 8. CDR3 length equals 11 residues. This chain's CDR3 is CACQGGGEAFF. As DNA, the CDR3 is TGTGCCTGCCAGGGGGGAGGCGAAGCTTTCTTT.

The genes are TRBV9 and TRBJ2-5; TRBD2 matches at 9 bases. The CDR3 runs 16 residues. With V trimmed by 0 bases and J by 5 bases, 8 bases remained unmatched. Germline CDR1 is SGDLS and CDR2 is YYNGEE. In nucleotides, the CDR3 is TGTGCCAGCAGCGTAGCCGGCGGGGGGGCCTGGGAGACCCAGTACTTC. It encodes CASSVAGGGAWETQYF.

The V and J genes are TRBV5-1 and TRBJ2-5, with 9 bases fitting TRBD1. Per germline, CDR1 SGHRS and CDR2 YFSETQ. There are 14 residues in the CDR3. V lost 4 bases, J lost 4 bases, and 5 bases stayed unmatched. CDR3 amino acids: CASSLGQGVETQYF. The CDR3 coding sequence is TGCGCCAGCAGCCTGGGACAGGGCGTAGAGACCCAGTACTTC.

The chain combines TRBV5-6 with TRBJ1-1; a possible D gene is TRBD1 (6 bases). V lost 4 bases and J lost 1, with 17 bases in between. Germline assignment: CDR1 SGHDT and CDR2 YYEEEE. The CDR3 length is 16 residues. The CDR3, as DNA: TGTGCCAGCAGCGACTTGTTAGGACAGAAGAACACTGAAGCTTTCTTT. This translates into CASSDLLGQKNTEAFF.

This chain connects TRBV18 to TRBJ2-3, with TRBD2 matching over 7 bases. The CDR3 covers 13 residues. J gave up 1 base and V 5 bases, and 0 bases lay outside the gene matches. From germline, CDR1 is KGHSH and CDR2 LQKENI. This chain's CDR3 is CASSGGGTDTQYF. The DNA for the CDR3 is TGTGCCAGCTCAGGGGGGGGCACAGATACGCAGTATTTT.

V is TRBV7-2 and J is TRBJ2-7, with 8 nucleotides matching TRBD2. The CDR3 totals 15 residues. Germline trimming cut 3 bases from V and 0 bases from J; bases unmatched to any gene: 4. The germline V gene has CDR1 SGHTA and CDR2 FQGNSA. DNA of the CDR3: TGTGCCAGCAGCTTCGGGGGGGCTCGCTCCTACGAGCAGTACTTC. Translation: CASSFGGARSYEQYF.

The rearrangement joins TRBV6-1 to TRBJ1-2; possibly TRBD1 for D (5 bases). V shed 7 bases and J shed 4 bases, with 16 bases lying between them. The germline CDR1 and CDR2 sequences are MNHNS and SASEGT. The CDR3 covers 14 residues. CDR3 in amino acids: CASTVDGGAYGYTF. CDR3 nucleotides: TGTGCCAGCACGGTGGACGGGGGTGCCTATGGCTACACCTTC.

The CDR3 loop reads CASSLSFGLGTALDEQYF. The CDR3, as DNA: TGTGCCAGCAGTTTAAGCTTTGGGCTCGGGACTGCCTTAGACGAGCAGTACTTC. The rearrangement uses TRBV28 and TRBJ2-7; perhaps TRBD2 as D (6 bases). This CDR3 has 18 amino acids. The V and J ends lost 2 bases and 5 bases respectively, with 25 bases between them. Per the germline V gene, CDR1 is MDHEN and CDR2 is SYDVKM.

The V and J genes are TRBV4-1 and TRBJ2-4; 11 nucleotides match TRBD2. There are 20 residues in the CDR3. The V gene end was trimmed by 0 bases and the J gene end by 4 bases; junction bases not matched to a gene: 14. Looked up from germline, CDR1 is MGHRA and CDR2 is YSYEKL. The DNA for the CDR3 is TGCGCCAGCAGCCAAGAGTCGTACGAGGCTAGCGGGGGGCCTAAAAACATTCAGTACTTC. Residues: CASSQESYEASGGPKNIQYF.

The V call is TRBV5-1, the J call TRBJ2-7; 11 nucleotides agree with TRBD1. Losses at the gene ends were 2 bases for V and 3 bases for J; bases not matched to a gene: 4. This CDR3 region has 15 residues. The V gene's germline CDR1 is SGHRS and CDR2 YFSETQ. The CDR3 loop is CASSFGTGGGYEQYF. CDR3 coding DNA: TGCGCCAGCAGCTTCGGGACAGGGGGTGGCTACGAGCAGTACTTC.

This chain joins TRBV7-9 and TRBJ1-2; D not certain. Trimming pared 4 bases from V and 6 bases from J, leaving 21 bases between. CDR3 length equals 16 residues. In germline, CDR1 is SEHNR, CDR2 FQNEAQ (reference sequence). In nucleotides, the CDR3 is TGTGCCAGCAGCTCCCGGCGGGCGTTAGGGATTGATGGCTACACCTTC. Translated, it gives CASSSRRALGIDGYTF.

V usage is TRBV5-4 and J usage is TRBJ2-3, with 9 bases identical to TRBD2. CDR3 size: 13 residues. V lost 7 bases and J lost 5; bases outside the gene matches: 5. Germline CDR1 SGHNT, CDR2 YYREEE (reference sequence). CDR3 nucleotides: TGTGCCAGCTGGGGCGGGGGGGGAGATACGCAGTATTTT. Translation: CASWGGGGDTQYF.

In DNA form, the CDR3 reads TGTGCCAGCAGGTCAACAGGGGGCTCGGACACTGAAGCTTTCTTT. Translated: CASRSTGGSDTEAFF. The J gene is TRBJ1-1, the V gene TRBV28; 9 bases map to TRBD1. CDR3 length: 15 amino acids. The J segment lost 3 bases and the V segment lost 6 bases, leaving 8 bases of the junction unmatched. Germline V lookup: CDR1 MDHEN, CDR2 SYDVKM. Filled out from reference TRBV28 and TRBJ1-1, the complete variable domain reads DVKVTQSSRYLVKRTGEKVFLECVQDMDHENMFWYRQDPGLGLRLIYFSYDVKMKEKGDIPEGYSVSREKKERFSLILESASTNQTSMYLCASRSTGGSDTEAFFGQGTRLTVV.

The chain combines TRBV7-2 with TRBJ2-5; the D is unclear. The better agreement between TRBJ2-7 and the DNA end casts doubt on the J call. The length of the CDR3 is 13 residues. Germline loops: CDR1 SGHTA, CDR2 FQGNSA. This CDR3 is CASSLTGGHEQYF. CDR3 sequence (DNA): TGTGCCAGCAGCTTGACGGGTGGCCACGAGCAGTACTTC.

The genes are TRBV7-9 and TRBJ1-5, with D perhaps TRBD1 (5 bases). V gave up 0 bases and J gave up 6 bases, with 12 bases separating them. Germline assignment: CDR1 SEHNR and CDR2 FQNEAQ (reference sequence). The CDR3 length is 15 residues. CDR3: CASSLAGTEGQPQHF. The CDR3 coding sequence is TGTGCCAGCAGCTTAGCGGGGACGGAGGGTCAGCCCCAGCATTTT.